This T cell receptor (beta chain) was captured in a study of CD8+ T cells in alopecia areata. This CDR3 has 12 amino acids. The germline gives CDR1 SQVTM, CDR2 ANQGSEA. The germline V and J ends were trimmed by 4 bases and 0 bases, with 4 bases remaining between them. This clone has only a few counts. Specified treatment: oral pan-JAK inhibitor, 5-10 mg twice daily. Once RNA had been extracted, it was reverse transcribed into cDNA to act as the sequencing template. TCRdb's copy holds only in-frame clones and misses some; the assay was immunoSEQ multiplex PCR. Here the sample spans 150,000 to 250,000 clones, 58% being singletons.

V gene TRBV29-1 combines with J gene TRBJ1-3, with D unclear. This sample comprised CD4+ T cells sorted from blood, obtained at week 24, from a patient treated with tofacitinib. This sequence was found in a human donor with alopecia areata. CDR3 bases: TGCAGCGTTGTCAGCTCTGGAAACACCATATATTTT. Translating gives CSVVSSGNTIYF.